This T cell receptor (beta chain) was identified during a study of STAT5B mutations in CD4+ large granular lymphocyte leukemia. In regard to this clone: Its antigen is unknown.

Whole-study findings and limits: Patient CD4-sorted repertoires looked more clonal than healthy CD4+ repertoires, even without putative leukemic clones. Compared with healthy controls (2/35), patient top clones favored TRBV06 (8/27).

Germline V gene data show CDR1 as MNHEY and CDR2 as SMNVEV (reference sequence). The V segment lost 3 bases and the J segment 4 bases; nucleotides outside the gene matches: 5. The CDR3 runs to 15 residues. The method was immunoSEQ multiplex PCR; TCRdb's version includes in-frame clones alone and lacks a portion of them. The table shows roughly 21,000 clones, with over 65% occurring only once. The gene calls are TRBV27 and TRBJ2-5, with 10 bases aligning to TRBD1. The sample taken for sequencing was CD4+ T cells from blood buffy coats. The source is a human donor in good health. CDR3 region: CASSFKDRGRETQYF. DNA of the CDR3: TGTGCCAGCAGTTTCAAGGACAGGGGGAGAGAGACCCAGTACTTC.